A single count supports the clone carrying this T cell receptor (beta chain). The data stem from a study of blood T cell repertoires in COVID-19. Per the study methods: Amplifying reference gene primers gave estimates of nucleated cell counts. Assay used: immunoSEQ multiplex PCR; TCRdb lists only in-frame clones, some missing. The DNA gave D and trimming, while V, J and clone size come from that table. The sample consists of some 220,000 clones, 80% to 95% of them appearing once. Trimming took 7 bases from V and 4 from J, leaving 12 bases between them. Germline CDR1 MNHEY, CDR2 SVGAGI. This CDR3 is 13 amino acids long.

The sequence was obtained from a man younger than 45 with COVID-19, enrolled during active disease. This sequence joins TRBV6-5 and TRBJ2-3, with D tentatively TRBD2 (6 bases). The source material was peripheral blood. The CDR3 DNA follows: TGTGCCAGCAAGAGACTAGGGGCAGATACGCAGTATTTT. It encodes CASKRLGADTQYF.